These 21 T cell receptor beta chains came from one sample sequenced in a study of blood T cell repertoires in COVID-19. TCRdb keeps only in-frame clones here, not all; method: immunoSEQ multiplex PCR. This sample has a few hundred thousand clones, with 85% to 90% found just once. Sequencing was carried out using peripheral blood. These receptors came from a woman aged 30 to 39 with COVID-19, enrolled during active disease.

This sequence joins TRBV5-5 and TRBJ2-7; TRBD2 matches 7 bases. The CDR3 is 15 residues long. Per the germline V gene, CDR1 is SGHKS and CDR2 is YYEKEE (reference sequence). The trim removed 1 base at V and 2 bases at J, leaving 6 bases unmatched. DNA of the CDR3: TGTGCCAGCAGCTTGTTTCGGGGGGAGGCCTACGAGCAGTACTTC. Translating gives CASSLFRGEAYEQYF. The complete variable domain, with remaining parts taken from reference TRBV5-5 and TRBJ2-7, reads DAGVTQSPTHLIKTRGQQVTLRCSPISGHKSVSWYQQVLGQGPQFIFQYYEKEERGRGNFPDRFSARQFPNYSSELNVNALLLGDSALYLCASSLFRGEAYEQYFGPGTRLTVT.

CDR3 sequence reads: CASSNDQLKFYNEQFF. The CDR3 DNA follows: TGCGCCAGCAGTAACGACCAACTAAAGTTTTACAATGAGCAGTTCTTC. This sequence joins TRBV10-2 and TRBJ2-1; D unresolved. There are 16 residues in the CDR3. CDR1 and CDR2 (germline): WSHSY, SAAADI. V lost 5 bases and J lost 4, with 18 bases in between.

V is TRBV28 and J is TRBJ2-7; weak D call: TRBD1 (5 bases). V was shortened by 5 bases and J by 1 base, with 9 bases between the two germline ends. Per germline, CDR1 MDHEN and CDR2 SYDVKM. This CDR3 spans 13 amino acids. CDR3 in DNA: TGTGCCAGCAGTCCGACAGCATCCTACGAGCAGTACTTC. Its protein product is CASSPTASYEQYF. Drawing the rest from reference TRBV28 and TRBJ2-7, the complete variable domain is DVKVTQSSRYLVKRTGEKVFLECVQDMDHENMFWYRQDPGLGLRLIYFSYDVKMKEKGDIPEGYSVSREKKERFSLILESASTNQTSMYLCASSPTASYEQYFGPGTRLTVT.

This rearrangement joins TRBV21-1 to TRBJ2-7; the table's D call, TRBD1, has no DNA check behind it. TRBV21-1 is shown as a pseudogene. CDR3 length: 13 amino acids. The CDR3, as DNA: TGTGCCAGCAGCAAAAGGGGGAAGGCAGCCGAGTACTTC. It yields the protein CASSKRGKAAEYF.

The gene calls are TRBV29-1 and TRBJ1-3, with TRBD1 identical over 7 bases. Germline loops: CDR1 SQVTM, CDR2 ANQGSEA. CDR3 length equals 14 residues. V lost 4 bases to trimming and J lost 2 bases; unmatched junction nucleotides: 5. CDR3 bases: TGCAGCGTTGTGGGACAGATGACTGGAAACACCATATATTTT. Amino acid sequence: CSVVGQMTGNTIYF.

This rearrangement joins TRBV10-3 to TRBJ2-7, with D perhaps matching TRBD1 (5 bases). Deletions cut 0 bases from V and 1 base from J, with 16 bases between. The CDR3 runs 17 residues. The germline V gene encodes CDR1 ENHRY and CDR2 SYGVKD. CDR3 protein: CAISESVGQGISYEQYF. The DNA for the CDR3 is TGTGCCATCAGTGAGTCGGTAGGGCAGGGCATATCCTACGAGCAGTACTTC.

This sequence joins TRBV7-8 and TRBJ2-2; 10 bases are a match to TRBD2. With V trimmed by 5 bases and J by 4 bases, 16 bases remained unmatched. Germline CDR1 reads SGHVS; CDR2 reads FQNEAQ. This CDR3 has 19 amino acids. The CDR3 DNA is TGTGCCAGCAGCACCCTAGCGGGAGATGGCTCGCGAGGCACCGGGGAGCTGTTTTTT. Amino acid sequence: CASSTLAGDGSRGTGELFF.

CDR3 sequence reads: CASSYSQGGEQYF. The CDR3 DNA reads as TGTGCCAGCAGTTACTCACAGGGGGGCGAGCAGTACTTC. V is TRBV6-2 or TRBV6-3 and J is TRBJ2-7; 8 positions match TRBD1. The V gene's germline CDR1 is MNHEY and CDR2 SVGEGT. V trimming: 0 bases; J trimming: 6 bases; junction bases outside the gene matches: 1. The CDR3 contains 13 residues.

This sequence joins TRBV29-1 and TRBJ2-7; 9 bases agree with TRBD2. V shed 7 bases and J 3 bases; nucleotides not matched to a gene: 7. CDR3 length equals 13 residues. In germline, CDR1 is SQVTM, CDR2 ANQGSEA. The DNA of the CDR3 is TGCAGCGCGAAAGCGGGAGGTCTCTACGAGCAGTACTTC. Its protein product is CSAKAGGLYEQYF.

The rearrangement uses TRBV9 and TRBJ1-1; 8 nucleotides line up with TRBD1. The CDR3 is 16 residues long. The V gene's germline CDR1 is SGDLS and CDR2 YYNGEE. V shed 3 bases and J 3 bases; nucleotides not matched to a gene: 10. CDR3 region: CASSAYGQGTDTEAFF. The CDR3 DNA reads TGTGCCAGCAGCGCGTACGGACAGGGAACGGACACTGAAGCTTTCTTT.

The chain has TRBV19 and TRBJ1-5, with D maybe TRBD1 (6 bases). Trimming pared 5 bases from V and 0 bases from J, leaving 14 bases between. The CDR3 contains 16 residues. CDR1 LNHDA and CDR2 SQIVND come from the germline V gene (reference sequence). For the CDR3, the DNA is TGTGCCAGTAGTCCCTCAGGGGACTATAGCAATCAGCCCCAGCATTTT. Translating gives CASSPSGDYSNQPQHF.

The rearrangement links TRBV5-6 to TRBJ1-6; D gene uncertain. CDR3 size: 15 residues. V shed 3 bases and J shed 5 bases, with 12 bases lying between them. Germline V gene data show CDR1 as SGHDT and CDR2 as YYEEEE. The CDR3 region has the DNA TGTGCCAGCAGCTCCATCGGCGGGGATAATTCACCCCTCCACTTT. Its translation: CASSSIGGDNSPLHF.

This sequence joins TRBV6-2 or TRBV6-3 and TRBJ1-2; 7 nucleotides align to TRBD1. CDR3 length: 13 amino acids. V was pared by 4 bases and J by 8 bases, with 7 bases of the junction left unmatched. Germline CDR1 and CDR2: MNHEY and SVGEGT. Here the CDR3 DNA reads TGTGCCAGCAGTTTCGTCCCGGGACAGGGCTACACCTTC. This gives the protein CASSFVPGQGYTF.

Written as DNA, the CDR3 is TGTGCCAGCAGTTTAGAGGGGAGGTATGGCAATCAGCCCCAGCATTTT. This gives the protein CASSLEGRYGNQPQHF. The rearrangement joins TRBV6-5 to TRBJ1-5; weak D call: TRBD1 (5 bases). Trimming removed 4 bases from V and 2 bases from J, with 15 bases in between. The length of the CDR3 is 16 residues. Per the germline V gene, CDR1 is MNHEY and CDR2 is SVGAGI.

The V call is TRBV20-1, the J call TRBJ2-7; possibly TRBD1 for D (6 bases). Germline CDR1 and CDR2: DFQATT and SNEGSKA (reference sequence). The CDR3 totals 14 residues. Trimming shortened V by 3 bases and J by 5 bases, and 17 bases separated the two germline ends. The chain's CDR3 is CSASGPGDVHEQYF. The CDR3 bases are TGCAGTGCTAGTGGTCCAGGGGATGTACACGAGCAGTACTTC.

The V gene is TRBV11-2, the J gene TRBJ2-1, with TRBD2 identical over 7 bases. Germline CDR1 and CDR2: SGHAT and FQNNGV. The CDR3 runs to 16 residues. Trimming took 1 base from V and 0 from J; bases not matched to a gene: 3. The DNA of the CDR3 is TGTGCCAGCAGCTTAGGCGGGAGCAGCTCCTACAATGAGCAGTTCTTC. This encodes CASSLGGSSSYNEQFF.

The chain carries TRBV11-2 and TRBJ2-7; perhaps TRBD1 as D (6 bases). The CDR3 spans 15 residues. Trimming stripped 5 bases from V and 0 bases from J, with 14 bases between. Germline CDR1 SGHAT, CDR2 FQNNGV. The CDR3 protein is CASSQTGRSSYEQYF. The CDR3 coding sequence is TGTGCCAGCAGCCAGACAGGCCGCAGCTCCTACGAGCAGTACTTC.

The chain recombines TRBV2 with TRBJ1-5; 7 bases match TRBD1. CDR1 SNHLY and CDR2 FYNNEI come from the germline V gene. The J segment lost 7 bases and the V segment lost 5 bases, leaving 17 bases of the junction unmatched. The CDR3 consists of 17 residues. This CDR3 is CASSLGLRGRSDQPQHF. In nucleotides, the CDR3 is TGTGCCAGCAGTCTTGGCCTTAGGGGGCGCAGTGACCAGCCCCAGCATTTT.

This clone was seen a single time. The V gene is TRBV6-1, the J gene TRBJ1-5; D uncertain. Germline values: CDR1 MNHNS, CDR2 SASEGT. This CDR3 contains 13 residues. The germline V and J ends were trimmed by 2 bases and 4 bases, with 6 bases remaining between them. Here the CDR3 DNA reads TGTGCCAGCAGTGAAATGAGGAATCAGCCCCAGCATTTT. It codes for CASSEMRNQPQHF.

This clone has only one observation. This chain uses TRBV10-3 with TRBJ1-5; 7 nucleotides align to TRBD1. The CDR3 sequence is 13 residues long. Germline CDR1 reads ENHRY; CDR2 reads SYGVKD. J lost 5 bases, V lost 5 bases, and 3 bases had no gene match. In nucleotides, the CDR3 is TGTGCCATCAGTTCCAGGGGGGATCAGCCCCAGCATTTT. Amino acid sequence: CAISSRGDQPQHF.

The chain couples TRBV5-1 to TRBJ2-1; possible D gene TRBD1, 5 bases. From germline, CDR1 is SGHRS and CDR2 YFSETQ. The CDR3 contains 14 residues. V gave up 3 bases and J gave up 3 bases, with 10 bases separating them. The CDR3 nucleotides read TGCGCCAGCAGCTACGGACACGGCTACAATGAGCAGTTCTTC. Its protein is CASSYGHGYNEQFF.